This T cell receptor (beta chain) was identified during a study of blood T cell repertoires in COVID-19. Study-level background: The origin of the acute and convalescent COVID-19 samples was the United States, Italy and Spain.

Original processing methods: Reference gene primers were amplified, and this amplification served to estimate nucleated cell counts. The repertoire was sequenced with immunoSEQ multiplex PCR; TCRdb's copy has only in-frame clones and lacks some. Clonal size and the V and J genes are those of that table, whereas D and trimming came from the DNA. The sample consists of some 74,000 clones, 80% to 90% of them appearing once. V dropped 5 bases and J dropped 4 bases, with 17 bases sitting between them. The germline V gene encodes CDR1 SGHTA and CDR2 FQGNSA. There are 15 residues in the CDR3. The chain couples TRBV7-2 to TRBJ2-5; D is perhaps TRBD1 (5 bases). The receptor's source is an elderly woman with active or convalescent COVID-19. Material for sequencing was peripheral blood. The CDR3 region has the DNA TGTGCCAGCAGCCCACGGCAGGGATCCGGAGAGACCCAGTACTTC. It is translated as CASSPRQGSGETQYF.